This record looks at one TCR beta chain sequence and its context. This specimen comes from a study of control samples from healthy donors and cancer patients. Using immunoSEQ multiplex PCR, the repertoire was profiled, and TCRdb retains in-frame clones only, with some absent. In the table there are some 20,000 clones, about 85% of which are singletons. Trimming at V came to 7 bases and at J to 3 bases, leaving 7 bases not matched to a gene. The CDR3 extends over 13 amino acids. Germline CDR1 and CDR2: SGHRS and YFSETQ. The TCR was taken from a man aged 60 to 69 with head and neck cancer. Source material: PBMCs. The gene calls are TRBV5-1 and TRBJ2-7; 7 nucleotides line up with TRBD1. The DNA for the CDR3 is TGCGCCAGCGGAACGACAGGGAGCTACGAGCAGTACTTC. Residues: CASGTTGSYEQYF.